The sequence of this T cell receptor beta chain was determined in a study of cytomegalovirus exposure and HLA in healthy donors. Study-level points and caveats: Data from an earlier analysis indicated that most TCR beta V segments were productive either about 90% or about 30% of the time. A later analysis linked a missense DCLRE1C variant to TCR beta V- and J-gene trimming. Some V segments, including TRBV6-2 and TRBV6-3, were excluded as indistinguishable.

On this clone: As yet, its antigen is unknown.

With 60 Vbeta and 13 Jbeta primers, the PCR was carried out. Sequencing was performed with immunoSEQ multiplex PCR; in TCRdb, only in-frame clones are kept and a portion is missing. The sample has some 180,000 clones, 80% seen once. From germline, CDR1 is SGHTS and CDR2 YDEGEE. Trimming cost V 4 bases and J 3 bases; bases outside gene matches: 4. The CDR3 runs 14 residues. The receptor's source is a girl under 18 in good health and CMV-seropositive. Source material: PBMCs. The chain links TRBV5-8 to TRBJ2-1; 7 bases fit TRBD1. In DNA, the CDR3 is TGTGCCAGCAGCACCGGGACAGTCTACAATGAGCAGTTCTTC. Protein product: CASSTGTVYNEQFF.